Included here is one TCR beta chain sequence, with context. Other DNA sequences in this sample translate to the same CDR3. This specimen comes from a study of PD-1 blockade in classical Hodgkin lymphoma. As for time point: newly diagnosed, previously untreated cHL patient sample. CD4+ T cells were purified from thawed PBMCs by magnetic negative selection. The authors used newly diagnosed, untreated classical Hodgkin lymphoma PBMCs as comparison. The assay was immunoSEQ multiplex PCR, and TCRdb's table has in-frame clones only and misses some. The table includes just under 20,000 clones, around 83% detected once. Germline V gene data show CDR1 as MNHEY and CDR2 as SVGAGI. The CDR3 extends over 15 amino acids. With 0 bases removed from V and 1 base from J, the gap between germline ends came to 7 bases.

The specimen was CD4+ T cells from blood. The rearrangement uses TRBV6-5 and TRBJ1-5, with D hard to call. The source of this sequence is a human donor with classical Hodgkin lymphoma. The CDR3: CASSYSSTSNQPQHF. As DNA, the CDR3 is TGTGCCAGCAGTTACTCCAGTACAAGCAATCAGCCCCAGCATTTT.